This T cell receptor (beta chain) was documented in a study of T cells in tumors after PD-1 blockade. Study overall: Excluded were patients with checkpoint blockade, immunosuppressants, or radiotherapy or other anti-cancer therapy within 4 weeks.

Some clones are missing from TCRdb's copy, which holds only in-frame ones; the method was immunoSEQ multiplex PCR. The repertoire includes about 33,000 clones, around 80% of them detected once, and about 35% sits in the top ten. Germline V gene data show CDR1 as MNHNY and CDR2 as SVGAGI (reference sequence). The J segment lost 3 bases and the V segment lost 7 bases, leaving 4 bases of the junction unmatched. The CDR3 spans 13 residues. This receptor was taken from a human donor with basal cell carcinoma. This specimen consisted of PBMCs, obtained before anti-PD-1 treatment. The chain couples TRBV6-6 to TRBJ1-2, with 8 bases matching TRBD1. This CDR3 is CASKLQGDYGYTF. The DNA of the CDR3 is TGTGCCAGCAAGTTACAGGGGGACTATGGCTACACCTTC.